This T cell receptor (beta chain) stems from a study of T-cell reconstitution after alpha-beta-depleted transplantation in children. CDR3 length: 15 residues. The germline V gene encodes CDR1 LNHNV and CDR2 YYDKDF (reference sequence). V dropped 8 bases and J dropped 8; count of bases not matched to a gene: 16. Molecular barcoding with unique molecular identifiers was used for the TCRbeta library. From the PCR reads, TCRdb called clonotypes with MiXCR, one entry per CDR3 protein. The data contain hundreds of thousands of distinct CDR3 sequences, around 19% of them seen just once; the ten biggest clones take up approximately 3%.

The chain is built from TRBV15 and TRBJ1-2; 8 positions agree with TRBD1. Sequences were derived from PBMCs from the stem cell graft donor, sampled from the stem cell graft. The receptor was derived from a human donor who donated a stem cell graft to a child with acute lymphoblastic leukemia. CDR3 protein: CATLRSGQGALGYTF. CDR3 bases: TGTGCCACCCTTAGGTCAGGGCAGGGGGCTCTCGGCTACACCTTC.